This T cell receptor (beta chain) comes out of a study of radiotherapy plus CTLA-4 blockade in lung cancer. Study-level background: Objective response was observed in roughly 20% of patients, and disease control in roughly 33%.

Assay: immunoSEQ multiplex PCR; the TCRdb copy retains only in-frame clones and omits some. The top ten hold around 6.6% of the sample, which has 55,000 or so clones, approximately 82% seen once. V was clipped by 6 bases and J by 7 bases, with 19 bases between them. The CDR3 is 15 amino acids. Germline values: CDR1 MNHNS, CDR2 SASEGT. The receptor comes from a human donor with non-small cell lung cancer whose response to radiotherapy plus ipilimumab could not be evaluated. This specimen consisted of peripheral blood, obtained from a patient treated with radiotherapy plus ipilimumab. V is TRBV6-1 and J is TRBJ2-1; tentative D call: TRBD1 (6 bases). In DNA, the CDR3 is TGTGCCAGCAGGGACAGTGCGGGCCACTTAAATGAGCAGTTCTTC. The encoded protein is CASRDSAGHLNEQFF.